The 21 T cell receptor beta chains below all came from one sample that was sequenced in a study of CD8 T cells in ankylosing spondylitis. MiXCR, applied by TCRdb to the 5' RACE reads, yields one record per CDR3 protein. Counted here are 200,000 to 300,000 distinct CDR3 sequences, 32% occurring once; the ten biggest clones make up about 4.2%. The sample taken for sequencing was blood, either unsorted or a sorted T cell fraction (not recorded which). These TCRs come from a male donor with ankylosing spondylitis or in good health (not recorded which).

This clonotype showed up just a few times. The gene calls are TRBV5-1 and TRBJ2-1; 11 bases map to TRBD1. CDR3 length: 15 residues. V dropped 3 bases and J dropped 5; count of bases not matched to a gene: 4. Germline values: CDR1 SGHRS, CDR2 YFSETQ. CDR3 in DNA: TGCGCCAGCAGCTCCGGACAGGGGGCTAACAATGAGCAGTTCTTC. It specifies CASSSGQGANNEQFF. The entire variable domain, with the rest obtained from reference TRBV5-1 and TRBJ2-1, is as follows: KAGVTQTPRYLIKTRGQQVTLSCSPISGHRSVSWYQQTPGQGLQFLFEYFSETQRNKGNFPGRFSGRQFSNSRSEMNVSTLELGDSALYLCASSSGQGANNEQFFGPGTRLTVL.

The rearrangement links TRBV5-1 to TRBJ2-5, with D possibly being TRBD1 (6 bases). The length of the CDR3 is 14 residues. V lost 4 bases, J lost 2 bases, and 12 bases lay in between. Looked up from germline, CDR1 is SGHRS and CDR2 is YFSETQ. Here the CDR3 reads CASSNYDRQETQYF. The CDR3 DNA is TGCGCCAGCAGCAACTACGACAGGCAAGAGACCCAGTACTTC.

The chain has TRBV6-6 and TRBJ2-1; D is ambiguous. The CDR3 is 12 amino acids. V shed 0 bases and J shed 4 bases, with 1 base lying between them. Germline CDR1 MNHNY, CDR2 SVGAGI (reference sequence). DNA for the CDR3: TGTGCCAGCAGTTACTCATACAATGAGCAGTTCTTC. Translating it yields CASSYSYNEQFF.

This rearrangement joins TRBV20-1 to TRBJ2-7, with D perhaps TRBD1 or TRBD2 (6 bases each). Deletions cut 6 bases from V and 7 bases from J, with 19 bases between. The CDR3 contains 13 residues. Germline V CDR1 and CDR2: DFQATT, SNEGSKA (reference sequence). In DNA, the CDR3 is TGCAGTGCCCAACCCGGGGGCGTGGGGGAGCAGTACTTC. Translated, it gives CSAQPGGVGEQYF.

The chain has TRBV5-5 and TRBJ2-5, with 9 bases aligning to TRBD1. Germline-derived CDR1 and CDR2 are SGHKS and YYEKEE (reference sequence). The CDR3 runs 14 residues. V trimming: 5 bases; J trimming: 5 bases; junction bases outside the gene matches: 7. The DNA of the CDR3 is TGTGCCAGCAGTTGGGGACAGGGTTATGAGACCCAGTACTTC. Residues: CASSWGQGYETQYF.

This clonotype was found once. The chain has TRBV15 and TRBJ2-3, with D possibly TRBD2 on 6 matching bases. The V and J ends lost 1 base and 3 bases respectively, with 14 bases between them. Germline CDR1 and CDR2: LNHNV and YYDKDF (reference sequence). This CDR3 is 16 amino acids long. This chain's CDR3 is CATSRAKKSGTDTQYF. The CDR3 DNA is TGTGCCACCAGCAGAGCCAAAAAGAGCGGGACAGATACGCAGTATTTT.

This clonotype was counted only a few times. The rearrangement uses TRBV20-1 and TRBJ2-7; 9 bases fit TRBD1. CDR1 is DFQATT, CDR2 SNEGSKA, per germline (reference sequence). The CDR3 has 12 amino acids. The V gene end was trimmed by 6 bases and the J gene end by 3 bases; junction bases not matched to a gene: 3. CDR3: CSALGQGYEQYF. The CDR3 nucleotides are TGCAGTGCCCTGGGACAGGGCTACGAGCAGTACTTC.

There are a few counts of this clonotype. The rearrangement joins TRBV29-1 to TRBJ2-5; 9 bases are shared with TRBD2. This CDR3 comprises 16 residues. V trimming: 2 bases; J trimming: 2 bases; junction bases outside the gene matches: 9. Germline CDR1 and CDR2: SQVTM and ANQGSEA. The DNA of the CDR3 is TGCAGCGTTGAATATCGGGCTAGCGGGATTCAAGAGACCCAGTACTTC. This encodes CSVEYRASGIQETQYF.

The table lists this clonotype with a count of one. The chain is built from TRBV7-3 and TRBJ2-7; D is perhaps TRBD1 or TRBD2 (5 bases each). This CDR3 contains 14 residues. From germline, CDR1 is SGHTA and CDR2 FQGTGA. Trimming took 3 bases from V and 5 from J, leaving 14 bases between them. The DNA of the CDR3 is TGTGCCAGCAGCTTCCGGGGCGCCATCGACGAGCAGTACTTC. It yields the protein CASSFRGAIDEQYF.

The chain links TRBV2 to TRBJ2-5, with D maybe TRBD1 (5 bases). The V end lost 8 bases, the J end lost 3 bases, and 10 bases lay between the germline ends. Germline CDR1 reads SNHLY; CDR2 reads FYNNEI. This CDR3 contains 12 residues. Here the CDR3 reads CASQGPEETQYF. In DNA form, the CDR3 reads TGTGCCAGCCAGGGTCCCGAAGAGACCCAGTACTTC.

The gene calls are TRBV12-3 or TRBV12-4 and TRBJ1-2; perhaps TRBD1 as D (5 bases). Trimming stripped 3 bases from V and 7 bases from J, with 15 bases between. The CDR3 loop spans 14 amino acids. The CDR3 loop is CASSFAGRVSGYTF. Here the CDR3 DNA reads TGTGCCAGCAGTTTTGCAGGGAGGGTTTCTGGCTACACCTTC.

This clonotype was seen many times. The V call is TRBV27, the J call TRBJ2-5, with a possible D match to TRBD1 (5 bases). From germline, CDR1 is MNHEY and CDR2 SMNVEV (reference sequence). The V and J ends lost 3 bases and 0 bases respectively, with 5 bases between them. The CDR3 runs to 13 residues. The CDR3 region has the DNA TGTGCCAGCAGTTTCAGGGACCAAGAGACCCAGTACTTC. Its translation is CASSFRDQETQYF.

This sequence joins TRBV6-1 and TRBJ2-1; D unclear. The V gene's germline CDR1 is MNHNS and CDR2 SASEGT. CDR3 length: 14 amino acids. Trimming stripped 5 bases from V and 9 bases from J, with 17 bases between. Here the CDR3 reads CASSPRLGLGEQFF. For the CDR3, the DNA is TGTGCCAGCAGTCCCCGTCTAGGGCTGGGTGAGCAGTTCTTC.

This clonotype was seen only a few times. The rearrangement uses TRBV5-6 and TRBJ1-1; D possibly corresponds to TRBD1 (6 bases). Germline V gives CDR1 SGHDT, CDR2 YYEEEE. The V end lost 0 bases, the J end lost 4 bases, and 16 bases lay between the germline ends. There are 16 residues in the CDR3. The CDR3 DNA is TGTGCCAGCAGCTTGGCCGGGGGGCGCAGGGGCACTGAAGCTTTCTTT. Encoded protein: CASSLAGGRRGTEAFF.

The chain employs TRBV7-9 and TRBJ1-1; D possibly corresponds to TRBD1 (5 bases). The ends were cut back, 5 bases at V and 5 bases at J, with 9 bases in the middle. This CDR3 comprises 12 residues. Per germline, CDR1 SEHNR and CDR2 FQNEAQ (reference sequence). This CDR3 reads CASSHGGTEAFF. The CDR3 bases are TGTGCCAGCAGCCATGGGGGGACTGAAGCTTTCTTT.

The gene calls are TRBV5-5 and TRBJ2-2; 7 positions agree with TRBD2. The CDR3 length is 14 residues. Per germline, CDR1 SGHKS and CDR2 YYEKEE (reference sequence). Trimming removed 6 bases from V and 5 bases from J; junction bases left unmatched: 7. The CDR3 nucleotides are TGTGCCAGCATGGGGAGGGGAAGGACCGGGGAGCTGTTTTTT. Amino acids: CASMGRGRTGELFF.

This clonotype came up a few times. The rearrangement uses TRBV4-1 and TRBJ2-7; TRBD2 aligns across 9 bases. This CDR3 is built from 17 residues. V was pared by 1 base and J by 1 base, with 8 bases of the junction left unmatched. Germline CDR1 is MGHRA and CDR2 is YSYEKL. CDR3 in DNA: TGCGCCAGCAGCCAAGGGTTGTCTAGCGGGGTTTCCTACGAGCAGTACTTC. The encoded protein is CASSQGLSSGVSYEQYF.

This clonotype has more than one count but fewer than ten. The rearrangement links TRBV12-3 or TRBV12-4 to TRBJ1-5, with D perhaps matching TRBD1 (6 bases). The CDR3 is 15 residues long. V lost 5 bases and J 3 bases, leaving 14 bases between the germline ends. The CDR3 protein is CASSPRRDTNQPQHF. CDR3 bases: TGTGCCAGCAGTCCGCGCCGGGACACCAATCAGCCCCAGCATTTT.

The V gene is TRBV20-1, the J gene TRBJ2-3; D ambiguous. CDR1 and CDR2 (germline): DFQATT, SNEGSKA (reference sequence). The CDR3 sequence is 16 residues long. V lost 3 bases and J lost 2, with 18 bases in between. The CDR3 sequence: CSASALLLRFTDTQYF. The CDR3 coding sequence is TGCAGTGCTAGTGCACTACTACTCCGTTTCACAGATACGCAGTATTTT.

The rearrangement links TRBV7-2 to TRBJ2-3, with unresolved D. The CDR3 runs 14 residues. V shed 1 base and J shed 0 bases, with 5 bases lying between them. CDR1 is SGHTA and CDR2 is FQGNSA in the germline V gene. The CDR3 protein is CASSLVDSTDTQYF. DNA for the CDR3: TGTGCCAGCAGCTTAGTGGATAGCACAGATACGCAGTATTTT.

The V and J genes are TRBV4-1 and TRBJ2-7, with D perhaps TRBD1 or TRBD2 (5 bases each). V gave up 0 bases and J gave up 4 bases, with 10 bases separating them. The CDR3 is made up of 14 amino acids. Germline assignment: CDR1 MGHRA and CDR2 YSYEKL. The CDR3: CASSQEGWGYEQYF. CDR3 coding DNA: TGCGCCAGCAGCCAAGAAGGCTGGGGGTACGAGCAGTACTTC.